Presented here are 3 T cell receptor beta chains from one specimen sequenced in a study of cytomegalovirus exposure and HLA in healthy donors. Profiled with immunoSEQ multiplex PCR; TCRdb holds only in-frame clones, not every one. The table has approximately 230,000 clones, over 75% seen once. Source material: PBMCs. All receptors derive from a man younger than 30 in good health and CMV-seropositive.

V and J are TRBV30 and TRBJ2-3; unclear D gene. This CDR3 comprises 21 residues. CDR1 GTSNPN and CDR2 SVGIG come from the germline V gene (reference sequence). Trimming left V 2 bases short and J 0 bases short, with 30 bases between. The DNA of the CDR3 is TGTGCCTGGAGTATCCCCTGGGTGAGCGAGACCGTAAACCCTAGCACAGATACGCAGTATTTT. This encodes CAWSIPWVSETVNPSTDTQYF.

The rearrangement uses TRBV6-5 and TRBJ2-1; 7 bases align to TRBD1. Per the germline V gene, CDR1 is MNHEY and CDR2 is SVGAGI. The length of the CDR3 is 15 residues. Trimming took 5 bases from V and 3 from J; bases not matched to a gene: 7. CDR3 in amino acids: CASSLIGTDYNEQFF. CDR3 DNA: TGTGCCAGCAGTCTGATCGGGACAGACTACAATGAGCAGTTCTTC.

The gene calls are TRBV5-4 and TRBJ1-1; 8 bases are shared with TRBD1. Germline V gene lookup returns CDR1 SGHNT and CDR2 YYREEE (reference sequence). The CDR3 runs 16 residues. V dropped 3 bases and J dropped 1; count of bases not matched to a gene: 8. The CDR3 DNA is TGTGCCAGCAGCTCCTATAGCAGGGGGCCGAACACTGAAGCTTTCTTT. Protein: CASSSYSRGPNTEAFF.